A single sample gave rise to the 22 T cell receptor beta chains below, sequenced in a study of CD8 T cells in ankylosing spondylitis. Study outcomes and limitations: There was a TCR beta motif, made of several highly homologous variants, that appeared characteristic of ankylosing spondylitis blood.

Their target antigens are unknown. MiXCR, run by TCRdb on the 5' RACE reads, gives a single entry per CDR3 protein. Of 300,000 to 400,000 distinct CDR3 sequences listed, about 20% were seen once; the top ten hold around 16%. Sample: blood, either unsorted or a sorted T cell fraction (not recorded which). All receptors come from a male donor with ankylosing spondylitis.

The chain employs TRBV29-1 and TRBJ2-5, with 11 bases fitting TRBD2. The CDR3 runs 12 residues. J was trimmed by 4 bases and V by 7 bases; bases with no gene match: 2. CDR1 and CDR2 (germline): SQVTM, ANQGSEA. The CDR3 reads CSDGTSGETQYF. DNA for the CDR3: TGCAGCGACGGGACTAGCGGAGAGACCCAGTACTTC.

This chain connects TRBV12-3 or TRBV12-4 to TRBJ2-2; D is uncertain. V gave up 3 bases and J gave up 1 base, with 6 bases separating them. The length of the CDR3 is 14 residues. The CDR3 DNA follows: TGTGCCAGCAGTTTCAAGAGGAACACCGGGGAGCTGTTTTTT. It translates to CASSFKRNTGELFF.

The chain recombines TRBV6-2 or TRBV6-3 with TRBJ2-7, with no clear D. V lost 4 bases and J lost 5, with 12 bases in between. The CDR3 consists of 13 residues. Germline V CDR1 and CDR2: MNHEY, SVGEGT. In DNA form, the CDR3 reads TGTGCCAGCAGTTTGCTAGTACGCCACGAGCAGTACTTC. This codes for CASSLLVRHEQYF.

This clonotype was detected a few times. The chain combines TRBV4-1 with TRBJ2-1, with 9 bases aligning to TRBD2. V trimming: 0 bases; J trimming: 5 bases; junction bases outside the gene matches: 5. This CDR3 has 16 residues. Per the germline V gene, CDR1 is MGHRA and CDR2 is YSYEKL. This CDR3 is CASSQERLAGNNEQFF. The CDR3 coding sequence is TGCGCCAGCAGCCAAGAAAGGCTAGCGGGAAACAATGAGCAGTTCTTC.

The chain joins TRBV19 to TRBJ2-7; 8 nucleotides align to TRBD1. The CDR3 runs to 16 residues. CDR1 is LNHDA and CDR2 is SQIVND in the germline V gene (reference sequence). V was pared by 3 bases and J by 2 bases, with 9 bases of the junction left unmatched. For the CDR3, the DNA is TGTGCCAGTAGTATCAGGCGGACAGGGCCACCCTACGAGCAGTACTTC. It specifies CASSIRRTGPPYEQYF.

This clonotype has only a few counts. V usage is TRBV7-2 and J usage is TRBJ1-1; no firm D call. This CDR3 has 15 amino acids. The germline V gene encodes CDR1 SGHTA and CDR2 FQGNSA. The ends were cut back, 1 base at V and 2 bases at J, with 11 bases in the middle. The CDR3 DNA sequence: TGTGCCAGCAGCTTAGTTCCGGGTTTTAACACTGAAGCTTTCTTT. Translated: CASSLVPGFNTEAFF.

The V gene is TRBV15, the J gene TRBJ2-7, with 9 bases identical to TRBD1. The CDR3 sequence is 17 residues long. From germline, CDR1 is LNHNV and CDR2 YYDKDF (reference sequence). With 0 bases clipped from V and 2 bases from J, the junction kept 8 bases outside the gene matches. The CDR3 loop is CATSRDRTGGIPYEQYF. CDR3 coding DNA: TGTGCCACCAGCAGAGACCGTACAGGGGGCATCCCCTACGAGCAGTACTTC.

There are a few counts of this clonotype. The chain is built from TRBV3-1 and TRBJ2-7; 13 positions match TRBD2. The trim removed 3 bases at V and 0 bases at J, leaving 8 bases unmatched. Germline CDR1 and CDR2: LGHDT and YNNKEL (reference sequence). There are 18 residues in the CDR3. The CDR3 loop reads CASSQPGLAGSSSYEQYF. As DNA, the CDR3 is TGTGCCAGCAGCCAGCCGGGACTAGCGGGATCGAGCTCCTACGAGCAGTACTTC.

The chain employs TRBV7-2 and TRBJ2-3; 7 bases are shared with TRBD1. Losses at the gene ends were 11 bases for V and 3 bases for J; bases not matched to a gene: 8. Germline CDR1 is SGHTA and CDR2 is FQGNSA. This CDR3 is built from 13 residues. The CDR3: CAEGQLETDTQYF. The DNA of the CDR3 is TGTGCCGAGGGACAGTTGGAGACAGATACGCAGTATTTT. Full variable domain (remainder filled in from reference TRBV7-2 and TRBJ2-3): GAGVSQSPSNKVTEKGKDVELRCDPISGHTALYWYRQSLGQGLEFLIYFQGNSAPDKSGLPSDRFSAERTGGSVSTLTIQRTQQEDSAVYLCAEGQLETDTQYFGPGTRLTVL.

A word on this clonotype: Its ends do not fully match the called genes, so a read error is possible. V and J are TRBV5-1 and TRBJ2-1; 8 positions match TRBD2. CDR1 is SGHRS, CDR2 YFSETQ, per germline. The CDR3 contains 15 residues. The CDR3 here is CACSYAGTSVNEQFF. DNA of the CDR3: TGCGCCTGCAGCTATGCCGGGACTAGTGTCAATGAGCAGTTCTTC. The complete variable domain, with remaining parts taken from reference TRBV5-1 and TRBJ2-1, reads KAGVTQTPRYLIKTRGQQVTLSCSPISGHRSVSWYQQTPGQGLQFLFEYFSETQRNKGNFPGRFSGRQFSNSRSEMNVSTLELGDSALYLCACSYAGTSVNEQFFGPGTRLTVL.

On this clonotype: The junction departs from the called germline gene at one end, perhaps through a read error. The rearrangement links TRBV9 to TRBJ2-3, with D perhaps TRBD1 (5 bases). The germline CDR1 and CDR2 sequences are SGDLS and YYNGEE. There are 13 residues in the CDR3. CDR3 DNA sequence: TGTGCCAGCAGCGAGGCCCCGACAGATACGCAGTTTTTT. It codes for CASSEAPTDTQFF.

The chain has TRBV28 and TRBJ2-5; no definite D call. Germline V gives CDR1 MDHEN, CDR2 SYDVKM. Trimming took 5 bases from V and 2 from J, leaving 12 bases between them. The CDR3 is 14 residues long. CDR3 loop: CASSLPISQETQYF. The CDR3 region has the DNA TGTGCCAGCAGTCTCCCAATCTCTCAAGAGACCCAGTACTTC.

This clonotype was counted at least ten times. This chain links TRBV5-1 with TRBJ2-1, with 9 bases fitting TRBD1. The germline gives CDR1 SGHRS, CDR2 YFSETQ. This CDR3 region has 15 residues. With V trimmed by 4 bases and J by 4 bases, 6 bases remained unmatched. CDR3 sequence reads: CASSLGTGFYNEQFF. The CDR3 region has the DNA TGCGCCAGCAGCCTCGGGACAGGGTTTTACAATGAGCAGTTCTTC.

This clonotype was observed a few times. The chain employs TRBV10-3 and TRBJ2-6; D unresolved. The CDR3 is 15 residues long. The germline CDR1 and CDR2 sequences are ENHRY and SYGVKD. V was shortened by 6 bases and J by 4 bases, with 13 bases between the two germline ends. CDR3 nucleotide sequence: TGTGCCATCAGCACAGAGACTGGGGGGGCCAACGTCCTGACTTTC. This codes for CAISTETGGANVLTF.

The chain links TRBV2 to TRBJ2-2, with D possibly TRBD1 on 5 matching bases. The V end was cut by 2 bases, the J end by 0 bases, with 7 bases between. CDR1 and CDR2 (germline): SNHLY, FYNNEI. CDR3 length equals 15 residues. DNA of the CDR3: TGTGCCAGCAGTGAAAAGGGGTCGAACACCGGGGAGCTGTTTTTT. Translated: CASSEKGSNTGELFF.

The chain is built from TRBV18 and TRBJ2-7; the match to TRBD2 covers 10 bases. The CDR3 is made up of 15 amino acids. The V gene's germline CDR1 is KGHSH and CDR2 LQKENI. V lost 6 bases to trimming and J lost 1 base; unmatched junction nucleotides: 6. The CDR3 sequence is CASSYGTSVSYEQYF. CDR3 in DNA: TGTGCCAGCTCTTATGGGACTAGCGTTTCCTACGAGCAGTACTTC.

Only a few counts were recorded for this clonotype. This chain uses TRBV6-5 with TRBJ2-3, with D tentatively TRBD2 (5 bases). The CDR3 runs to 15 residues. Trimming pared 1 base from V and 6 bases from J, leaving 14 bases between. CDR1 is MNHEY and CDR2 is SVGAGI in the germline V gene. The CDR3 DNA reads TGTGCCAGCAGTTACTATGGGAGCCTATTCGATACGCAGTATTTT. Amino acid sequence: CASSYYGSLFDTQYF.

In nucleotides, the CDR3 is TGTGCCATCAGTGAGTCGACTCAGGGGAACGGCTACACCTTC. This codes for CAISESTQGNGYTF. This chain links TRBV10-3 with TRBJ1-2, with a weak D call TRBD1 (6 bases). The V gene lost 0 bases and the J gene lost 8 bases, with 13 bases spanning the gap. This CDR3 spans 14 amino acids. The V gene's germline CDR1 is ENHRY and CDR2 SYGVKD.

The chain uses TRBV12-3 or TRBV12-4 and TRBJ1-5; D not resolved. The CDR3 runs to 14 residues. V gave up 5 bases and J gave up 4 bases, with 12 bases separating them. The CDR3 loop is CASSHGRVNQPQHF. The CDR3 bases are TGTGCCAGCAGTCACGGGCGAGTAAATCAGCCCCAGCATTTT.

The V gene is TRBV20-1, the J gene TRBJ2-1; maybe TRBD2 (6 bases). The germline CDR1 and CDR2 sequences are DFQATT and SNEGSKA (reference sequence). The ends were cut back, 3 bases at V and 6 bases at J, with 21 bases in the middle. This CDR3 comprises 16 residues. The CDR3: CSASGSFGGVLNEQFF. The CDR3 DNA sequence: TGCAGTGCTAGTGGTTCTTTTGGCGGGGTTCTCAATGAGCAGTTCTTC.

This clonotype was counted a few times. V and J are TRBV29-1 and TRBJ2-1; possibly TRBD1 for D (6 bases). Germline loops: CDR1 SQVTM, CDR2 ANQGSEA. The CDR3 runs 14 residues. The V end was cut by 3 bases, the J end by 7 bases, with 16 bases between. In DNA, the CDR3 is TGCAGCGTTGACGAGCAGGGGATGCGGAATGAGCAGTTCTTC. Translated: CSVDEQGMRNEQFF.

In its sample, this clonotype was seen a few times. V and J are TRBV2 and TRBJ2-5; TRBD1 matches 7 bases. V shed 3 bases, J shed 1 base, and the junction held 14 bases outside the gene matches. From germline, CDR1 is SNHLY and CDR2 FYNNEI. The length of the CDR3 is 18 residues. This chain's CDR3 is CASSDGLGQFSSQETQYF. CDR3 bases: TGTGCCAGCAGTGATGGCTTGGGACAGTTTTCGTCCCAAGAGACCCAGTACTTC.